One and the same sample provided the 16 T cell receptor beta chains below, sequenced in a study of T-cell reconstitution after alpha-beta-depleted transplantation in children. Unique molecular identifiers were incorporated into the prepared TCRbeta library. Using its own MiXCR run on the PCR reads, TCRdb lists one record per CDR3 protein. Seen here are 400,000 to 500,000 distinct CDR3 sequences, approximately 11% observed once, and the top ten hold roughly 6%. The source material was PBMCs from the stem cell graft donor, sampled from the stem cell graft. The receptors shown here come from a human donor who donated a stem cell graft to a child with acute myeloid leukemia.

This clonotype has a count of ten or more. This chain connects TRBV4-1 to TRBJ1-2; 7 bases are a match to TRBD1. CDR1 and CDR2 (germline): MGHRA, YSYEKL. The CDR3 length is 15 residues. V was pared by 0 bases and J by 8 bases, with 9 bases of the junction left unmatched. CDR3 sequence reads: CASSQDPGDSGGYTF. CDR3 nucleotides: TGCGCCAGCAGCCAAGATCCCGGGGACAGTGGAGGCTACACCTTC.

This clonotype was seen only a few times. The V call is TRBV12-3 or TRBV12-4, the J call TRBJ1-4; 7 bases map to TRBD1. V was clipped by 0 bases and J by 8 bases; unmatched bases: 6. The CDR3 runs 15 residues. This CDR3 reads CASSLAPGQREKLFF. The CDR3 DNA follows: TGTGCCAGCAGTTTAGCACCGGGACAGCGGGAAAAACTGTTTTTT.

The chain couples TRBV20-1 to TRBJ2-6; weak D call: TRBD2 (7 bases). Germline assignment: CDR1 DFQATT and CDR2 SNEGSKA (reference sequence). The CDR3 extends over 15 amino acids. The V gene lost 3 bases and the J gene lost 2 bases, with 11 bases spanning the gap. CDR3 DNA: TGCAGTGCTAGGTCCGGGGGGCCTGGGGCCAACGTCCTGACTTTC. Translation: CSARSGGPGANVLTF.

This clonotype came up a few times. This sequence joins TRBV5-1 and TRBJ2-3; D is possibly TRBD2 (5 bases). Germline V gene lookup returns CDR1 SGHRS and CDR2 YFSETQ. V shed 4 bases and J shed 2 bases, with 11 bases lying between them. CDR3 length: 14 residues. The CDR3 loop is CASSLEGHTDTQYF. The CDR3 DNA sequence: TGCGCCAGCAGCCTAGAGGGCCACACAGATACGCAGTATTTT.

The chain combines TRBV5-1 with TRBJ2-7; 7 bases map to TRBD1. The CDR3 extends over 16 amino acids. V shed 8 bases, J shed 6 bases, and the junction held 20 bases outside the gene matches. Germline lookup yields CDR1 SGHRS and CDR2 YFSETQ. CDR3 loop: CARASTGTAPSCEQYV. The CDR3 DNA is TGCGCCAGAGCGTCGACTGGGACAGCCCCCTCTTGCGAGCAGTACGTC.

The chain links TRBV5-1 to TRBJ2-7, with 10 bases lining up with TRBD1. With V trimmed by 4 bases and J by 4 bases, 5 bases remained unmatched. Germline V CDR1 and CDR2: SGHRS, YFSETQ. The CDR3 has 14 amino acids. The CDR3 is CASSAGTGEYEQYV. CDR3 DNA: TGCGCCAGCAGCGCGGGGACAGGGGAGTACGAGCAGTACGTC.

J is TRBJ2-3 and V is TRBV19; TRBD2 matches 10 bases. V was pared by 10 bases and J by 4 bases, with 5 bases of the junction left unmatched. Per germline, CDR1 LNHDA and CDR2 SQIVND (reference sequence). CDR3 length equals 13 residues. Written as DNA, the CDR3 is TGTGCCACGGCTAGCGGGGGCCCAGATACGCAGTATTTT. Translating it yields CATASGGPDTQYF.

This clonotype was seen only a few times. The CDR3 bases are TGCAGTGCCCCGGGGGGTAACAGCAATCAGCCCCAGCATTTT. Translating it yields CSAPGGNSNQPQHF. The genes are TRBV20-1 and TRBJ1-5, with a tentative D call TRBD1 (5 bases). Trimming pared 6 bases from V and 1 base from J, leaving 13 bases between. Germline V gene data show CDR1 as DFQATT and CDR2 as SNEGSKA (reference sequence). The CDR3 is 14 residues long.

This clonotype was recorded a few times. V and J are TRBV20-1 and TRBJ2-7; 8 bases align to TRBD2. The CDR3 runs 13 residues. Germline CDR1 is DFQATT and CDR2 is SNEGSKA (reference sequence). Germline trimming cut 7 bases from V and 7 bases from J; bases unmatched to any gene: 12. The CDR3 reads CSVQAGEGWEQYF. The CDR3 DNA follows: TGCAGTGTCCAAGCGGGAGAGGGCTGGGAGCAGTACTTC.

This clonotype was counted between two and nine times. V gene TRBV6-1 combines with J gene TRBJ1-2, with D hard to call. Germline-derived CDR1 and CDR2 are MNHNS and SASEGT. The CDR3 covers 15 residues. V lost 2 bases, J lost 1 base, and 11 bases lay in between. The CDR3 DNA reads TGTGCCAGCAGTGAAAATATTGTCAGTAACTATGGCTACACCTTC. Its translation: CASSENIVSNYGYTF.

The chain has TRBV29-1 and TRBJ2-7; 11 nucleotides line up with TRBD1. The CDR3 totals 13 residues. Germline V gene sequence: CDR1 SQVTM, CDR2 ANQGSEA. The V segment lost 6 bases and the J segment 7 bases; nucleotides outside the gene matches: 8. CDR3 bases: TGCAGCGTGAGGACAGGGGGCTTGGGGGAGCAGTACTTC. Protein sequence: CSVRTGGLGEQYF.

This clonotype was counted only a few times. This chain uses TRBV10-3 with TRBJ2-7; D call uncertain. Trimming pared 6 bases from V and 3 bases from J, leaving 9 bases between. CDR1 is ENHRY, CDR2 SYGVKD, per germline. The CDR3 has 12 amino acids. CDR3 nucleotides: TGTGCCATCAGGAATAACATCTACGAGCAGTACTTC. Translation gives CAIRNNIYEQYF.

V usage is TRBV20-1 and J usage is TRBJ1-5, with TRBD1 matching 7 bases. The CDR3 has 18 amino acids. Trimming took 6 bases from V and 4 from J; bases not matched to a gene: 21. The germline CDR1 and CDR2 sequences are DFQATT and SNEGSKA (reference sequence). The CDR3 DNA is TGCAGTGCCCCTGACAGCATGGGACAGAGCATAGGTAATCAGCCCCAGCATTTT. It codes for CSAPDSMGQSIGNQPQHF.

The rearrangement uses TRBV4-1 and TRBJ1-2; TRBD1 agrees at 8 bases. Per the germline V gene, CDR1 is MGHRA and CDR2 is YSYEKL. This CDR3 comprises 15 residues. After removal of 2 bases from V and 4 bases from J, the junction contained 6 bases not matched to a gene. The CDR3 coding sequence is TGCGCCAGCAGCCAATCCGACAGGGGAGGCTATGGCTACACCTTC. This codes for CASSQSDRGGYGYTF.

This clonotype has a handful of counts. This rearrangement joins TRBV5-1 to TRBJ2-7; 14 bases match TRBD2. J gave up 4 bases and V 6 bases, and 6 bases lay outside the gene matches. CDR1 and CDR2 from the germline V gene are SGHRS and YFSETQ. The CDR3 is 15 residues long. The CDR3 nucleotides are TGCGCCAGCAAGGGGGGACTAGCGGGAGTTTACGAGCAGTACTTC. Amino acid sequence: CASKGGLAGVYEQYF.

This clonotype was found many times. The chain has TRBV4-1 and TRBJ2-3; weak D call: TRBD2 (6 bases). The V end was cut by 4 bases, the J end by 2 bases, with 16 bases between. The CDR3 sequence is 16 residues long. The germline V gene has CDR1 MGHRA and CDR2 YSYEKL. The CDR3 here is CASSPYRDWATDTQYF. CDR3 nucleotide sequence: TGCGCCAGCAGCCCTTACCGGGACTGGGCCACAGATACGCAGTATTTT.